The entry below describes one T cell receptor beta chain. This CDR3 comprises 13 residues. Trimming left V 9 bases short and J 6 bases short, with 12 bases between. Per the germline V gene, CDR1 is LGHDT and CDR2 is YNNKEL (reference sequence). Survey-level immunoSEQ sequencing profiled the TCR beta repertoire. Method: immunoSEQ multiplex PCR; TCRdb's copy keeps in-frame clones and lacks some. Of approximately 70,000 clones in the sample, 80% to 95% were seen once. The sequence came from a middle-aged man with rheumatoid arthritis. The sample comprised PBMCs. This chain connects TRBV3-1 (or the pseudogene TRBV3-2) to TRBJ1-6; the D is unclear. This CDR3 reads CASKVAGNSPLHF. The DNA for the CDR3 is TGTGCCAGTAAGGTGGCTGGTAATTCACCCCTCCACTTT.